This T cell receptor (beta chain) comes out of a study of Ad26.COV2.S vaccination and SARS-CoV-2 variants. About the study: The study gave Ad26.COV2.S intramuscularly, once or twice 56 days apart.

Treatment denoted: about 20 received Ad26.COV2.S at low or high dose, single or two shots; five or six received placebo; per-sample allocation not given. Day 63 after the first injection of vaccine or placebo was the sampling time. Donor was an adult aged 18-55 years in Boston. General study findings and limits: People who got the vaccine had more spike-specific TCR breadth than people who got placebo. After vaccination, reports described spike-specific CD8+ and CD4+ T cell responses as showing substantial breadth.

Germline V CDR1 and CDR2: SGHDT, YYEEEE. The ends lost 0 bases at V and 9 bases at J; junction bases unmatched: 6. This CDR3 region has 14 residues. Points on this clone: Its matching antigen is unknown.

Here immunoSEQ multiplex PCR was the method, and the copy in TCRdb shows in-frame clones only, minus some. The table records some 520,000 clones, roughly 85% of them present only once. The origin of this receptor is a person between 18 and 65 years old who received the Ad26.COV2.S COVID-19 vaccine or a placebo. The specimen comprised peripheral blood, sampled in a trial of Ad26.COV2.S vaccine versus placebo. This chain joins TRBV5-6 and TRBJ2-4; 7 nucleotides agree with TRBD1. DNA of the CDR3: TGTGCCAGCAGCTTGGGCACAGGGGTCGGCATTCAGTACTTC. Translated: CASSLGTGVGIQYF.